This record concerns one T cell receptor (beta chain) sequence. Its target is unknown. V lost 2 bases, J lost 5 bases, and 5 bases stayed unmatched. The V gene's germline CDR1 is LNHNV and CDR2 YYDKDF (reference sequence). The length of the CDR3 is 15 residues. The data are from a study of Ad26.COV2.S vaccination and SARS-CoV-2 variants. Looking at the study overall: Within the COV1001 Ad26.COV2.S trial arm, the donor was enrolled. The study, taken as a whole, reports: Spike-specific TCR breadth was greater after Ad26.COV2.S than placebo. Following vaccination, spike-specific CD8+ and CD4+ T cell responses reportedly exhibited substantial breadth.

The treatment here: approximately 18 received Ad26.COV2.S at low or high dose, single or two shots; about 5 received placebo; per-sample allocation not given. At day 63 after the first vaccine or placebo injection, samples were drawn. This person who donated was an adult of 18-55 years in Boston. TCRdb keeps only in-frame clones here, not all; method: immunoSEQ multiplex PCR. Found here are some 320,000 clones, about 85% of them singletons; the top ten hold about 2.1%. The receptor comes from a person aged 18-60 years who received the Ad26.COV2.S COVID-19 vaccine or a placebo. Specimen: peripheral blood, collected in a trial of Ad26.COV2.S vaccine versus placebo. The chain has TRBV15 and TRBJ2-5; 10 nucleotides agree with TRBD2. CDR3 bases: TGTGCCACCAGCAGAAGCGGGGGGGCCTTGGAGACCCAGTACTTC. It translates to CATSRSGGALETQYF.